The 9 T cell receptor beta chains given below trace back to one sample, sequenced in a study of blood T cell repertoires in COVID-19. Method: immunoSEQ multiplex PCR; TCRdb's copy keeps in-frame clones and lacks some. In the table there are about 190,000 clones, about 88% of which are singletons. Sequenced: peripheral blood. The receptors originated from a middle-aged woman who had recovered from COVID-19.

This chain links TRBV7-8 with TRBJ1-5; D gene ambiguous. CDR1 is SGHVS and CDR2 is FQNEAQ in the germline V gene. V was cut by 0 bases and J by 0 bases, with 6 bases left in between. The CDR3 covers 15 residues. CDR3 DNA: TGTGCCAGCAGCTTAGCTGTTAATAGCAATCAGCCCCAGCATTTT. Protein sequence: CASSLAVNSNQPQHF.

This chain connects TRBV7-2 to TRBJ1-5; D is perhaps TRBD1 (5 bases). Germline loops: CDR1 SGHTA, CDR2 FQGNSA. The CDR3 totals 14 residues. V lost 4 bases and J lost 2, with 9 bases in between. As DNA, the CDR3 is TGTGCCAGCAGCTCCCTAGGGGGCAATCAGCCCCAGCATTTT. Translating it yields CASSSLGGNQPQHF.

The rearrangement links TRBV27 to TRBJ1-2, with D perhaps matching TRBD1 (6 bases). The V end lost 8 bases, the J end lost 7 bases, and 20 bases lay between the germline ends. CDR1 and CDR2 (germline): MNHEY, SMNVEV (reference sequence). The CDR3 loop spans 14 amino acids. The CDR3 coding sequence is TGTGCCAGCTCACTGGGGGCGCCAGGAGGTGGCTACACCTTC. Translation gives CASSLGAPGGGYTF.

The chain is built from TRBV5-1 and TRBJ2-5; TRBD2 might be the D (6 bases). The CDR3 runs 16 residues. Looked up from germline, CDR1 is SGHRS and CDR2 is YFSETQ. V lost 4 bases, J lost 1 base, and 17 bases lay in between. The CDR3 DNA reads as TGCGCCAGCAGCCCGAAAGATGGGGGGATCCAAGAGACCCAGTACTTC. Encoded protein: CASSPKDGGIQETQYF. Looking up the rest from reference TRBV5-1 and TRBJ2-5 gives the full variable domain: KAGVTQTPRYLIKTRGQQVTLSCSPISGHRSVSWYQQTPGQGLQFLFEYFSETQRNKGNFPGRFSGRQFSNSRSEMNVSTLELGDSALYLCASSPKDGGIQETQYFGPGTRLLVL.

The chain uses TRBV6-1 and TRBJ1-1; D gene unclear. Germline V gene sequence: CDR1 MNHNS, CDR2 SASEGT. Trimming took 2 bases from V and 1 from J, leaving 5 bases between them. The CDR3 has 13 amino acids. DNA for the CDR3: TGTGCCAGCAGTGAACACAGGAACACTGAAGCTTTCTTT. This encodes CASSEHRNTEAFF.

This clone was found a few times. The chain uses TRBV7-2 and TRBJ1-6; D gene ambiguous. Germline V lookup: CDR1 SGHTA, CDR2 FQGNSA. The CDR3 loop spans 14 amino acids. Trimming stripped 6 bases from V and 10 bases from J, with 16 bases between. The CDR3 nucleotides are TGTGCCAGCAGTCTCGGGGAATCGCGATCACCCCTCCACTTT. Its protein product is CASSLGESRSPLHF. Variable domain in full (rest from reference TRBV7-2 and TRBJ1-6): GAGVSQSPSNKVTEKGKDVELRCDPISGHTALYWYRQSLGQGLEFLIYFQGNSAPDKSGLPSDRFSAERTGGSVSTLTIQRTQQEDSAVYLCASSLGESRSPLHFGNGTRLTVT.

The rearrangement joins TRBV15 to TRBJ2-5; 9 nucleotides align to TRBD2. The V segment lost 5 bases and the J segment 4 bases; nucleotides outside the gene matches: 8. CDR3 length: 15 amino acids. Germline-derived CDR1 and CDR2 are LNHNV and YYDKDF (reference sequence). CDR3 in amino acids: CATSETRTSAETQYF. The CDR3 coding sequence is TGTGCCACCAGCGAAACCCGGACTAGCGCAGAGACCCAGTACTTC.

The V call is TRBV14, the J call TRBJ2-5; 9 nucleotides match TRBD2. The trim removed 3 bases at V and 5 bases at J, leaving 7 bases unmatched. CDR1 is SGHDN, CDR2 FVKESK, per germline. This CDR3 comprises 15 residues. CDR3 sequence (DNA): TGTGCCAGCAGCCACATTAGCGGGAGAGGGGAGACCCAGTACTTC. Protein sequence: CASSHISGRGETQYF.

This clone occurred once. J is TRBJ2-7 and V is TRBV28; 9 bases fit TRBD2. The CDR3 has 14 amino acids. The V gene's germline CDR1 is MDHEN and CDR2 SYDVKM. Trimming took 3 bases from V and 3 from J; bases not matched to a gene: 3. The CDR3 DNA reads TGTGCCAGCAGTTTCCAGCGGGAGGTCTACGAGCAGTACTTC. This codes for CASSFQREVYEQYF.